This T cell receptor (beta chain) was profiled in a study of beta chain features in type 1 diabetes. Notes on the study in general: When Type 1 diabetes patients were examined, their TCRB CDR3s proved moderately but significantly shorter in all four CD4+ subsets. Any HLA effect on TCRB rearrangement was left unresolved by small sub-analyses.

Expressed TCRB transcripts were sequenced because the entire RNA isolate underwent reverse transcription. Using immunoSEQ multiplex PCR, the repertoire was profiled, and TCRdb retains in-frame clones only, with some absent. Here the sample spans some 190,000 clones, around 7.9% being singletons. About this clone itself: Its target is unknown. Its ends do not fully match the called genes, so a read error is possible. At the DNA level, this CDR3 is encoded by other sequences in the same sample as well.

The germline CDR1 and CDR2 sequences are MGHRA and YSYEKL. The CDR3 has 14 residues. Approximately 0.11 L of blood, on average, came from one heparinised draw per donor. V gene TRBV4-1 combines with J gene TRBJ2-3; TRBD2 might be the D (5 bases). Sequencing input: central memory CD4+ T cells from blood. This TCR was recovered from a man younger than 30 with type 1 diabetes. The CDR3 spells CASSQSSGTDTQYF. The CDR3 DNA sequence: TGTGCCAGCAGCCAGTCCAGCGGAACAGATACGCAGTATTTT.